This T cell receptor beta chain came from a study of T cell clonality in common variable immunodeficiency. Produced via immunoSEQ multiplex PCR; TCRdb's table is partial and in-frame only. The sample was found to contain about 59,000 clones, and every one recurs. V was clipped by 3 bases and J by 2 bases; unmatched bases: 5. The CDR3 totals 16 residues. Many counts were recorded for this clone. The read is 3 residues too short to cover the CDR3 end, so that end is filled in from the germline J gene. The chain is built from TRBV12-3 or TRBV12-4 and TRBJ2-4, with 9 positions matching TRBD2. Sequenced material: peripheral blood mononuclear cells. This clonotype was sampled from a person aged 18-70 years in good health. The CDR3 sequence is CASSFRGLATKNIQYF. The covered CDR3 bases are TGTGCCAGCAGTTTTCGCGGACTAGCGACCAAAAACATT.